This TCR beta chain was sequenced during a study of cytomegalovirus exposure and HLA in healthy donors. General study findings and limits: TCR beta sequences reportedly predicted most subjects' HLA-A and HLA-B alleles accurately. In all likelihood, a cluster of highly shared sequence variants was a sequencing artifact. A later analysis found that most CMV-associated TCR beta chains appeared HLA-restricted. The study recorded 160 or so TCR beta chains that were cytomegalovirus-associated.

It was with 60 Vbeta and 13 Jbeta primers that the PCR ran. Repertoires were generated with immunoSEQ multiplex PCR, while TCRdb's copy carries only in-frame clones and drops some. Altogether under 200,000 clones are present, around three quarters being singletons, with the ten largest covering 1%. Germline CDR1 MNHEY, CDR2 SVGAGI. This CDR3 has 16 residues. V lost 2 bases, J lost 4 bases, and 5 bases stayed unmatched. Comments on this clone: Its antigen is still unknown.

This clonotype originated in a woman in her 50s in good health and CMV-seropositive. This chain links TRBV6-5 with TRBJ2-2, with 9 bases identical to TRBD1. The sequencing sample was made of PBMCs. In DNA form, the CDR3 reads TGTGCCAGCAGTTACCTCGGGACAGGGACCACCGGGGAGCTGTTTTTT. Translation: CASSYLGTGTTGELFF.